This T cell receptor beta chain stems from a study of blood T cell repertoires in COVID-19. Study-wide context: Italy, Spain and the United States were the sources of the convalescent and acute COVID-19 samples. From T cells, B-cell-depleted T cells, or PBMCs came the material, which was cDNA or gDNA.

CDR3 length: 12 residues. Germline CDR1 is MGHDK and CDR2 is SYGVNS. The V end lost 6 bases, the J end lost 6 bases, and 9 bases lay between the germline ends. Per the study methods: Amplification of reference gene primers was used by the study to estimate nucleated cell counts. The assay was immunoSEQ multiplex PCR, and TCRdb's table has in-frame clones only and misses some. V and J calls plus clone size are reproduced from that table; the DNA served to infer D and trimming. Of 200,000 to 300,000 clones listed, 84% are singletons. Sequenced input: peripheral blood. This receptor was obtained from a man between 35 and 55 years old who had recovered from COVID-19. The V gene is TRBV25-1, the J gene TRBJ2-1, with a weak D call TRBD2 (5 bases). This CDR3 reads CASSHGGNEQFF. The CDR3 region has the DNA TGTGCCAGCAGCCACGGAGGCAATGAGCAGTTCTTC.